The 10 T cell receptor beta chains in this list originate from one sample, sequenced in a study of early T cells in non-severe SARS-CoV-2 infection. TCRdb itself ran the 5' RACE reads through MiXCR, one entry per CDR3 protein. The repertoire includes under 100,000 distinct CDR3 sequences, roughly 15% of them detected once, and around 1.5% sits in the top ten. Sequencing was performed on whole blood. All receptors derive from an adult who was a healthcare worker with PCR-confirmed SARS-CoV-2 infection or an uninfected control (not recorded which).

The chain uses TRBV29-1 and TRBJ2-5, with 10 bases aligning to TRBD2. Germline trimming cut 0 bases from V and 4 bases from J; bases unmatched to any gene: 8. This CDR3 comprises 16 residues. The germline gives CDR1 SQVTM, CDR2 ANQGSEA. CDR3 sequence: CSVEEITSGVSETQYF. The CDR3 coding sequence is TGCAGCGTTGAAGAAATCACTAGCGGGGTTTCAGAGACCCAGTACTTC. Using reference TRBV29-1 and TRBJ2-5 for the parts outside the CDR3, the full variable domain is SAVISQKPSRDICQRGTSLTIQCQVDSQVTMMFWYRQQPGQSLTLIATANQGSEATYESGFVIDKFPISRPNLTFSTLTVSNMSPEDSSIYLCSVEEITSGVSETQYFGPGTRLLVL.

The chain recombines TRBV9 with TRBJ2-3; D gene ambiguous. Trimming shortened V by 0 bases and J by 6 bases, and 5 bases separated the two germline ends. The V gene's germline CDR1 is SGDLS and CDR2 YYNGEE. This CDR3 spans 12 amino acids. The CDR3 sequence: CASSVAADTQYF. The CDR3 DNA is TGTGCCAGCAGCGTAGCGGCTGATACGCAGTATTTT.

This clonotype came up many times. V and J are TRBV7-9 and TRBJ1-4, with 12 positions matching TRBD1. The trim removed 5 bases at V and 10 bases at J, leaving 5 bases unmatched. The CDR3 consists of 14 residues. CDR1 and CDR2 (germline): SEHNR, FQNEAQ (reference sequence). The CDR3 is CASSPGQGAGKLFF. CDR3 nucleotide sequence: TGTGCCAGCAGCCCGGGACAGGGGGCAGGAAAACTGTTTTTT.

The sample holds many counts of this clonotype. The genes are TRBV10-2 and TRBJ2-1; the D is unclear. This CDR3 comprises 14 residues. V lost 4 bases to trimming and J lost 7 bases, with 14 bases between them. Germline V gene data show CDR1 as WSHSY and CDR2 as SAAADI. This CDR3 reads CASSVLGGKNEQFF. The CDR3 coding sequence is TGCGCCAGCAGTGTGCTGGGTGGAAAGAATGAGCAGTTCTTC.

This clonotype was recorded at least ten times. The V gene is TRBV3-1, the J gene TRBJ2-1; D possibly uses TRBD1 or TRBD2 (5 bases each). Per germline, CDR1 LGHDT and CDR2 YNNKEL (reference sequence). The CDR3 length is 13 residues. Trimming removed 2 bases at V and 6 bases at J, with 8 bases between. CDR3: CASSQMRGNEQFF. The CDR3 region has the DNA TGTGCCAGCAGCCAAATGAGGGGCAATGAGCAGTTCTTC.

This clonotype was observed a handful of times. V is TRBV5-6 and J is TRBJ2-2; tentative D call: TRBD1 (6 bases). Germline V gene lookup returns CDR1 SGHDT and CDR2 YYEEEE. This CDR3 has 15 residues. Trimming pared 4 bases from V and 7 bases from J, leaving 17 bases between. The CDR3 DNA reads TGTGCCAGCAGCAGCCTACAGGGAAAGCTCGGGGAGCTGTTTTTT. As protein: CASSSLQGKLGELFF.

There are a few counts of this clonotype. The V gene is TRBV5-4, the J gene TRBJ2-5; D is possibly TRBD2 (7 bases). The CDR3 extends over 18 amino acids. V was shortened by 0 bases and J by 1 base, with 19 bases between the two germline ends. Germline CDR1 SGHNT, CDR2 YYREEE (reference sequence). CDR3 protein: CASSLAGGTRLGQETQYF. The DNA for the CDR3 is TGTGCCAGCAGCTTGGCGGGGGGCACCCGGCTCGGCCAAGAGACCCAGTACTTC.

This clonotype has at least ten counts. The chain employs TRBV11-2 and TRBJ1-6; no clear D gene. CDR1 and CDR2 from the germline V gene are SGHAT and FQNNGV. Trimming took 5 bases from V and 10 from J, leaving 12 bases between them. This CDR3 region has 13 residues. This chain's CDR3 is CASSLVGGSPLHF. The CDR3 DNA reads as TGTGCCAGCAGCCTAGTGGGAGGATCACCCCTCCACTTT.

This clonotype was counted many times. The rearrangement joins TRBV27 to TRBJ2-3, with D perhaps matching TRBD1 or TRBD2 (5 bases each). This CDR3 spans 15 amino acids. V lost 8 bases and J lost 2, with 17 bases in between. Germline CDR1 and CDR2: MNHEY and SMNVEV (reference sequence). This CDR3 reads CASLQFGANTDTQYF. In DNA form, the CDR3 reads TGTGCCAGCCTACAGTTCGGGGCAAACACAGATACGCAGTATTTT.

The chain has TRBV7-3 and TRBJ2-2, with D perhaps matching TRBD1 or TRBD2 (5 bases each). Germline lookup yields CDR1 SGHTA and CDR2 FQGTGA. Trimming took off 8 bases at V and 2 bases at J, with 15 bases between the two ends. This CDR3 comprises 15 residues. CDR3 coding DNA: TGTGCCAGCCGGAGAGGGGACCACAACACCGGGGAGCTGTTTTTT. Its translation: CASRRGDHNTGELFF.